The entry below describes one T cell receptor (beta chain). This CDR3 has 16 residues. Trimming at V came to 3 bases and at J to 2 bases, leaving 9 bases not matched to a gene. CDR1 is LGHNA and CDR2 is YNFKEQ in the germline V gene. This PCR relied on a set of 60 Vbeta primers and 13 Jbeta primers. Produced via immunoSEQ multiplex PCR; TCRdb's table is partial and in-frame only. The table lists under 200,000 clones, 79% of them singletons. The sample is drawn from a study of cytomegalovirus exposure and HLA in healthy donors. The rearrangement joins TRBV4-2 to TRBJ2-7; TRBD1 agrees at 8 bases. The sequence derives from a woman aged 40 to 49 in good health and CMV-seronegative. The sequencing input was PBMCs. CDR3 bases: TGTGCCAGCAGCCATCACCGGGACAGGTCTACCTACGAGCAGTACTTC. It encodes CASSHHRDRSTYEQYF.